This T cell receptor beta chain was documented in a study of blood T cells in healthy people across ages. A J-beta primer mix and a sample-barcoded 5' primer were used in a second PCR of roughly 7 to 12 cycles. TCRdb reprocessed the 5' RACE reads via MiXCR and lists one record per CDR3 protein. The sample records 730,000 or so distinct CDR3 sequences, around two fifths being singletons. At least 6 micrograms of total RNA were extracted per sample. This clonotype was recorded many times. Sequenced material: blood. This clonotype was sampled from a man older than 75 in good health.

The CDR3 here is CASRPPDRVYEQYF. CDR3 nucleotides: TGCGCCAGCAGGCCTCCGGACAGAGTCTACGAGCAGTACTTC. The genes are TRBV5-1 and TRBJ2-7; possible D gene TRBD1, 6 bases. This CDR3 region has 14 residues. V lost 5 bases to trimming and J lost 3 bases, with 15 bases between them. Germline V gives CDR1 SGHRS, CDR2 YFSETQ.